This T cell receptor (beta chain) stems from a study of T cell responses to AZD1222 COVID-19 vaccine. Only in-frame clones appear in the TCRdb table, and some are missing; sequencing was by immunoSEQ multiplex PCR. The table has about 120,000 clones, around 94% seen once. Pooled together were second doses at about 4 or about 12 weeks. V dropped 1 base and J dropped 6 bases, with 16 bases sitting between them. The length of the CDR3 is 15 residues. Germline V gives CDR1 SGHTS, CDR2 YDEGEE. This chain links TRBV5-8 with TRBJ1-1; no definite D call. This sequence originates from an adult who received the AZD1222 COVID-19 vaccine. Sequencing used peripheral blood, obtained 28 days after the second AZD1222 dose. The CDR3 bases are TGTGCCAGCAGCTTGAATCGGGGAGGGAGGGCTGAAGCTTTCTTT. Translated, it gives CASSLNRGGRAEAFF.